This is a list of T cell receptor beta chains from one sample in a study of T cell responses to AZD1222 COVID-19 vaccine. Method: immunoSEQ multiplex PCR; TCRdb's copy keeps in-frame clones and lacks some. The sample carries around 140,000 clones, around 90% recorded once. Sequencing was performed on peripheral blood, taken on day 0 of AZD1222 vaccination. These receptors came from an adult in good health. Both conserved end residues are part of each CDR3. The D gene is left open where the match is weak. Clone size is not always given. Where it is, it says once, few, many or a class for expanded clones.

CDR3 DNA: TGCAGCGTTGAAGATCGGAACCTGAACCGGGACAGGGGGCATAATGGCAATCAGCCCCAGCATTTT
CDR3 protein: CSVEDRNLNRDRGHNGNQPQHF
clone size: NA
D gene: TRBD1
J gene: TRBJ1-5
V gene: TRBV29-1

CDR3 DNA: TGCGCCAGCAGCTCGGACTTGGCCTACGAGCAGTACTTC
CDR3 protein: CASSSDLAYEQYF
clone size: NA
D gene: NA
J gene: TRBJ2-7
V gene: TRBV5-1

CDR3 DNA: TGTGCCAGCAGCCAAGATAGGGGTCAGCCCCAGCATTTT
CDR3 protein: CASSQDRGQPQHF
clone size: NA
D gene: NA
J gene: TRBJ1-5
V gene: TRBV14

CDR3 DNA: TGTGCCAGCAGCACCGGGACAGGTGGCACAGATACGCAGTATTTT
CDR3 protein: CASSTGTGGTDTQYF
clone size: once
D gene: TRBD1
J gene: TRBJ2-3
V gene: TRBV5-4

CDR3 DNA: TGTGCCAGCAGCCCCCAGGGAACCGGGGAGCTGTTTTTT
CDR3 protein: CASSPQGTGELFF
clone size: NA
D gene: NA
J gene: TRBJ2-2
V gene: TRBV3-1/TRBV3-2

CDR3 DNA: TGCGCCAGCAGCCAGGCGCGGACAGGCTTCTCCTACGAGCAGTACTTC
CDR3 protein: CASSQARTGFSYEQYF
clone size: NA
D gene: TRBD1
J gene: TRBJ2-7
V gene: TRBV4-3

CDR3 DNA: TGTGCCTGGACAGGGAATACATACGAGCAGTACTTC
CDR3 protein: CAWTGNTYEQYF
clone size: NA
D gene: NA
J gene: TRBJ2-7
V gene: TRBV30

CDR3 DNA: TGTGCCAGCTCTGGGGGGGCACACAATCAGCCCCAGCATTTT
CDR3 protein: CASSGGAHNQPQHF
clone size: NA
D gene: NA
J gene: TRBJ1-5
V gene: TRBV18

CDR3 DNA: TGCGCCAGCAGCTTAAGGGATGGCGAGAATTCACCCCTCCACTTT
CDR3 protein: CASSLRDGENSPLHF
clone size: once
D gene: NA
J gene: TRBJ1-6
V gene: TRBV5-1

CDR3 DNA: TGCAGCGTGCAGAGAAATGAAAAACTGTTTTTT
CDR3 protein: CSVQRNEKLFF
clone size: NA
D gene: NA
J gene: TRBJ1-4
V gene: TRBV29-1

CDR3 DNA: TGTGCCAGCAGTTTCGAAAACGCCCCCGAAGCTTTCTTT
CDR3 protein: CASSFENAPEAFF
clone size: NA
D gene: NA
J gene: TRBJ1-1
V gene: TRBV12-3/TRBV12-4

CDR3 DNA: TGTGCCAGTAGTATTGGTTACACTGAAGCTTTCTTT
CDR3 protein: CASSIGYTEAFF
clone size: NA
D gene: NA
J gene: TRBJ1-1
V gene: TRBV19

CDR3 DNA: TGTGCCAGCAGTACGTTATCAGATACGCAGTATTTT
CDR3 protein: CASSTLSDTQYF
clone size: NA
D gene: NA
J gene: TRBJ2-3
V gene: TRBV7-9

CDR3 DNA: TGTGCCAGCAGCTTGGACCGCAGGGTTGGAAACACCATATATTTT
CDR3 protein: CASSLDRRVGNTIYF
clone size: NA
D gene: NA
J gene: TRBJ1-3
V gene: TRBV5-6

CDR3 DNA: TGTGCCAGCAGCGCAGGGGAGACCCAGTACTTC
CDR3 protein: CASSAGETQYF
clone size: NA
D gene: NA
J gene: TRBJ2-5
V gene: TRBV7-3

CDR3 DNA: TGTGCCAGCAGTCCCATGTCGGAGTATAGCAATCAGCCCCAGCATTTT
CDR3 protein: CASSPMSEYSNQPQHF
clone size: NA
D gene: NA
J gene: TRBJ1-5
V gene: TRBV28

CDR3 DNA: TGTGCCAGCAGTAAAGAGGGGGTTTACAATGAGCAGTTCTTC
CDR3 protein: CASSKEGVYNEQFF
clone size: NA
D gene: NA
J gene: TRBJ2-1
V gene: TRBV6-4

CDR3 DNA: TGTGCCAGCAGTTATAGGAGGGGGGAGACCCAGTACTTC
CDR3 protein: CASSYRRGETQYF
clone size: NA
D gene: NA
J gene: TRBJ2-5
V gene: TRBV11-2

CDR3 DNA: TGTGCCAGCAGTCCCCACCGGACTAGCGGGGGGGCTGTCGAGACCCAGTACTTC
CDR3 protein: CASSPHRTSGGAVETQYF
clone size: NA
D gene: TRBD2
J gene: TRBJ2-5
V gene: TRBV27

CDR3 DNA: TGTGCCAGCAGCTTACGGGGTCAAGAGACCCAGTACTTC
CDR3 protein: CASSLRGQETQYF
clone size: NA
D gene: NA
J gene: TRBJ2-5
V gene: TRBV7-3